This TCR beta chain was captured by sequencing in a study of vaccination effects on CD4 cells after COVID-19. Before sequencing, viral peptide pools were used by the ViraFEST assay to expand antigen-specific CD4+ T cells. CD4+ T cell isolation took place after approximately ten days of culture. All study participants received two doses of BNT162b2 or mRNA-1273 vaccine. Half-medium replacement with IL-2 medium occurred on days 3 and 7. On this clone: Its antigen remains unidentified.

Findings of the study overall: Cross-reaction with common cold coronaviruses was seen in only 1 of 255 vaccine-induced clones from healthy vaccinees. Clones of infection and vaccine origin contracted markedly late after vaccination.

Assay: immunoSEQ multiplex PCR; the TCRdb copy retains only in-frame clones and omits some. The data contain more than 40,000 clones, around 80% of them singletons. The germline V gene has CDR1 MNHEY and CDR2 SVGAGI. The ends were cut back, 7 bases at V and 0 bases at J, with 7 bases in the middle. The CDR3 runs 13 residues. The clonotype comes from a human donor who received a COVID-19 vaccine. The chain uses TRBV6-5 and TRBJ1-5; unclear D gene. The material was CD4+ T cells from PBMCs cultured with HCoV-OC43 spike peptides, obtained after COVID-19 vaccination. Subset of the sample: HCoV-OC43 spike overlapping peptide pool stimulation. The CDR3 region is CASISHSNQPQHF. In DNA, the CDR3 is TGTGCCAGCATATCCCATAGCAATCAGCCCCAGCATTTT.